What follows are 29 T cell receptor beta chains derived from one specimen sequenced in a study of shared clonotypes between healthy human individuals. Only in-frame clones appear in the TCRdb table, and some are missing; sequencing was by immunoSEQ multiplex PCR. The sample contains some 1.1 million clones, roughly 80% of which appear only once. Source material: memory CD4+ T cells from PBMCs. Subset here: CD45RA-negative fraction. Source of these receptors: a man between 18 and 35 years old in good health. Some clones in this sample may be carry-over from other donors' samples.

The V gene is TRBV5-1, the J gene TRBJ1-2, with unresolved D. V was cut by 4 bases and J by 7 bases, with 11 bases left in between. Germline V lookup: CDR1 SGHRS, CDR2 YFSETQ. This CDR3 comprises 12 residues. CDR3 in amino acids: CASSRGISGYTF. The CDR3 nucleotides are TGCGCCAGCAGCAGAGGTATCTCTGGCTACACCTTC. The full variable domain, completed using reference TRBV5-1 and TRBJ1-2, is KAGVTQTPRYLIKTRGQQVTLSCSPISGHRSVSWYQQTPGQGLQFLFEYFSETQRNKGNFPGRFSGRQFSNSRSEMNVSTLELGDSALYLCASSRGISGYTFGSGTRLTVV.

This clone was seen ten or more times. The chain is built from TRBV14 and TRBJ2-6; D unresolved. CDR1 is SGHDN, CDR2 FVKESK, per germline. The CDR3 extends over 18 amino acids. The V end lost 3 bases, the J end lost 2 bases, and 17 bases lay between the germline ends. In DNA, the CDR3 is TGTGCCAGCAGCCAGATTAAGGGAACCTTGACTGGGGCCAACGTCCTGACTTTC. Translation gives CASSQIKGTLTGANVLTF.

This sequence joins TRBV5-1 and TRBJ2-7; 9 bases are a match to TRBD2. J gave up 7 bases and V 5 bases, and 13 bases lay outside the gene matches. In germline, CDR1 is SGHRS, CDR2 YFSETQ. There are 15 residues in the CDR3. This chain's CDR3 is CASRTSSGTTGEQYF. In DNA form, the CDR3 reads TGCGCCAGCAGGACCTCTAGCGGGACCACTGGGGAGCAGTACTTC.

This chain uses TRBV9 with TRBJ2-3, with 13 bases that match TRBD2. The V gene's germline CDR1 is SGDLS and CDR2 YYNGEE. The CDR3 runs 16 residues. Trimming cost V 5 bases and J 5 bases; bases outside gene matches: 8. CDR3 in DNA: TGTGCCAGCAGTGGACTAGCGGGGGCCTCCATAGATACGCAGTATTTT. Encoded protein: CASSGLAGASIDTQYF.

Note on this clone: Additional DNA sequences in this sample encode the identical CDR3. The CDR3 bases are TGCAGCGTTAGACAGGGGGATAATTCACCCCTCCACTTT. It yields the protein CSVRQGDNSPLHF. This rearrangement joins TRBV29-1 to TRBJ1-6; 9 nucleotides line up with TRBD1. CDR1 SQVTM and CDR2 ANQGSEA come from the germline V gene. The CDR3 has 13 residues. Trimming removed 5 bases from V and 5 bases from J; junction bases left unmatched: 1.

The V gene is TRBV19, the J gene TRBJ1-5, with TRBD1 matching over 7 bases. After removal of 2 bases from V and 11 bases from J, the junction contained 9 bases not matched to a gene. Looked up from germline, CDR1 is LNHDA and CDR2 is SQIVND (reference sequence). The CDR3 has 14 residues. The chain's CDR3 is CASSITGALSAQHF. The CDR3 DNA sequence: TGTGCCAGTAGTATAACAGGGGCTTTATCGGCCCAGCATTTT.

This chain links TRBV28 with TRBJ2-5; D possibly uses TRBD1 or TRBD2 (6 bases each). Trimming took off 6 bases at V and 1 base at J, with 15 bases between the two ends. CDR3 length: 15 residues. The germline V gene has CDR1 MDHEN and CDR2 SYDVKM. Here the CDR3 DNA reads TGTGCCAGCAGCCGCTACGGGGGCGGCCAAGAGACCCAGTACTTC. It encodes CASSRYGGGQETQYF.

The chain combines TRBV6-5 with TRBJ2-5, with D perhaps matching TRBD1 or TRBD2 (5 bases each). CDR1 and CDR2 from the germline V gene are MNHEY and SVGAGI. This CDR3 region has 14 residues. Trimming shortened V by 2 bases and J by 5 bases, and 12 bases separated the two germline ends. The CDR3 region is CASSYEPGRETQYF. The CDR3 DNA reads TGTGCCAGCAGTTACGAGCCGGGGCGGGAGACCCAGTACTTC.

This clone has at least ten counts. This rearrangement joins TRBV6-5 to TRBJ1-2, with 8 bases lining up with TRBD1. The CDR3 sequence is 13 residues long. V gave up 5 bases and J gave up 7 bases; unmatched junction bases: 6. Germline CDR1 MNHEY, CDR2 SVGAGI. The CDR3 loop reads CASSPDRDAGYTF. The CDR3 nucleotides are TGTGCCAGCAGTCCGGACAGGGATGCTGGCTACACCTTC.

The rearrangement joins TRBV7-8 to TRBJ2-5; D uncertain. The CDR3 runs to 11 residues. Trimming shortened V by 10 bases and J by 5 bases, and 11 bases separated the two germline ends. The germline CDR1 and CDR2 sequences are SGHVS and FQNEAQ. The CDR3, as DNA: TGTGCCACCACCTCGAGGGAGACCCAGTACTTC. This gives the protein CATTSRETQYF.

The rearrangement links TRBV14 to TRBJ1-1; TRBD1 aligns across 9 bases. Per the germline V gene, CDR1 is SGHDN and CDR2 is FVKESK. The CDR3 covers 17 residues. J gave up 1 base and V 4 bases, and 10 bases lay outside the gene matches. The CDR3 reads CASSPDRGTGGNTEAFF. CDR3 bases: TGTGCCAGCAGCCCAGACAGGGGGACGGGAGGGAACACTGAAGCTTTCTTT.

The chain's CDR3 is CASSDMIGGRGQPQHF. As DNA, the CDR3 is TGTGCCAGCAGTGATATGATCGGGGGACGAGGGCAGCCCCAGCATTTT. The chain recombines TRBV6-1 with TRBJ1-5; possible D gene TRBD1, 5 bases. Per germline, CDR1 MNHNS and CDR2 SASEGT. The CDR3 consists of 16 residues. Trimming shortened V by 3 bases and J by 7 bases, and 19 bases separated the two germline ends.

V is TRBV10-3 and J is TRBJ1-2; maybe TRBD1 (5 bases). From germline, CDR1 is ENHRY and CDR2 SYGVKD. CDR3 length: 16 residues. Trimming cost V 7 bases and J 1 base, with 19 bases left between them. CDR3 DNA sequence: TGTGCCATCACCGAGAGGGCCCGGGACCTTAACTATGGCTACACCTTC. Its translation is CAITERARDLNYGYTF.

This chain uses TRBV5-1 with TRBJ1-5; D ambiguous. The CDR3 is 15 residues long. From germline, CDR1 is SGHRS and CDR2 YFSETQ. V was pared by 0 bases and J by 1 base, with 8 bases between. The CDR3 nucleotides read TGCGCCAGCAGCTTGGGCGTAGGGAGCAATCAGCCCCAGCATTTT. Translation: CASSLGVGSNQPQHF.

This clone came up once. The V gene is TRBV25-1, the J gene TRBJ1-4; D may be TRBD1 (5 bases). There are 14 residues in the CDR3. CDR1 MGHDK and CDR2 SYGVNS come from the germline V gene. The V end lost 3 bases, the J end lost 3 bases, and 8 bases lay between the germline ends. The CDR3 sequence is CASSDGTPNEKLFF. CDR3 DNA sequence: TGTGCCAGCAGTGACGGGACTCCTAATGAAAAACTGTTTTTT.

The gene calls are TRBV7-3 and TRBJ2-3; 7 nucleotides line up with TRBD2. Germline assignment: CDR1 SGHTA and CDR2 FQGTGA. The CDR3 totals 15 residues. The V segment lost 0 bases and the J segment 5 bases; nucleotides outside the gene matches: 5. The CDR3 loop reads CASSLTGGPRDTQYF. CDR3 bases: TGTGCCAGCAGCTTAACGGGAGGGCCAAGAGATACGCAGTATTTT. The full variable domain, its missing parts supplied by reference TRBV7-3 and TRBJ2-3, is GAGVSQTPSNKVTEKGKYVELRCDPISGHTALYWYRQSLGQGPEFLIYFQGTGAADDSGLPNDRFFAVRPEGSVSTLKIQRTERGDSAVYLCASSLTGGPRDTQYFGPGTRLTVL.

The rearrangement joins TRBV30 to TRBJ1-6; D perhaps matches TRBD1 (6 bases). V lost 1 base and J lost 7, with 17 bases in between. The CDR3 has 16 residues. Germline lookup yields CDR1 GTSNPN and CDR2 SVGIG (reference sequence). The DNA of the CDR3 is TGTGCCTGGAGTGAGAGAGGGGGGACTGGCAATTCACCCCTCCACTTT. Amino acids: CAWSERGGTGNSPLHF.

This chain links TRBV2 with TRBJ2-5; D might be TRBD2 (6 bases). CDR1 is SNHLY and CDR2 is FYNNEI in the germline V gene. Trimming took off 3 bases at V and 4 bases at J, with 9 bases between the two ends. The CDR3 length is 13 residues. The CDR3 sequence is CASSDRGGETQYF. The CDR3, as DNA: TGTGCCAGCAGTGATAGGGGAGGAGAGACCCAGTACTTC.

This clone was found a few times. The gene calls are TRBV29-1 and TRBJ2-3, with D perhaps TRBD1 (5 bases). CDR1 is SQVTM, CDR2 ANQGSEA, per germline. V was pared by 4 bases and J by 1 base, with 12 bases between. The CDR3 is made up of 14 amino acids. The CDR3 region is CSVVVGLGTDTQYF. The DNA of the CDR3 is TGCAGCGTTGTTGTGGGGCTAGGCACAGATACGCAGTATTTT.

The chain uses TRBV10-3 and TRBJ1-1, with TRBD1 matching over 7 bases. V was pared by 6 bases and J by 0 bases, with 13 bases of the junction left unmatched. Germline CDR1 is ENHRY and CDR2 is SYGVKD. This CDR3 region has 17 residues. This chain's CDR3 is CAIRPTGTGTVNTEAFF. The CDR3 DNA is TGTGCCATCAGGCCTACCGGAACCGGGACAGTGAACACTGAAGCTTTCTTT.

The chain carries TRBV5-4 and TRBJ2-7; perhaps TRBD2 as D (6 bases). V gave up 4 bases and J gave up 7 bases, with 12 bases separating them. This CDR3 is 12 amino acids long. Germline assignment: CDR1 SGHNT and CDR2 YYREEE (reference sequence). For the CDR3, the DNA is TGTGCCAGCAGCCGGACTGCGGGGGAGCAGTACTTC. The encoded protein is CASSRTAGEQYF.

This chain links TRBV29-1 with TRBJ2-3, with TRBD1 matching 9 bases. The germline CDR1 and CDR2 sequences are SQVTM and ANQGSEA. The CDR3 length is 14 residues. The V segment lost 7 bases and the J segment 2 bases; nucleotides outside the gene matches: 7. CDR3 sequence (DNA): TGCAGCGCCCGACAGGGGGGCCCCACAGATACGCAGTATTTT. It specifies CSARQGGPTDTQYF.

The chain employs TRBV7-2 and TRBJ2-3; D not certain. Germline V gene sequence: CDR1 SGHTA, CDR2 FQGNSA. V was cut by 6 bases and J by 0 bases, with 10 bases left in between. The CDR3 spans 14 residues. As DNA, the CDR3 is TGTGCCAGCAGGCCGGTCACTAGCACAGATACGCAGTATTTT. Translated, it gives CASRPVTSTDTQYF.

The chain combines TRBV7-3 with TRBJ2-5, with 9 bases identical to TRBD1. This CDR3 has 14 residues. V dropped 5 bases and J dropped 5; count of bases not matched to a gene: 6. CDR1 SGHTA and CDR2 FQGTGA come from the germline V gene. The CDR3 loop reads CASSKQGAAETQYF. CDR3 nucleotide sequence: TGTGCCAGCAGCAAACAGGGGGCGGCGGAGACCCAGTACTTC.

The chain uses TRBV2 and TRBJ2-7; D remains unclear. In germline, CDR1 is SNHLY, CDR2 FYNNEI. V was pared by 0 bases and J by 6 bases, with 12 bases between. The CDR3 length is 14 residues. The CDR3 DNA is TGTGCCAGCAGTGAAGCGAGTTACGGACCCGAGCAGTACTTC. It is translated as CASSEASYGPEQYF.

The chain employs TRBV28 and TRBJ2-5; TRBD2 matches at 9 bases. Germline CDR1 is MDHEN and CDR2 is SYDVKM. The CDR3 extends over 15 amino acids. Trimming cost V 8 bases and J 1 base; bases outside gene matches: 8. The CDR3 nucleotides read TGTGCCAGCTCTCGAGCGGGAGGTACCCAAGAGACCCAGTACTTC. It yields the protein CASSRAGGTQETQYF.

The chain joins TRBV7-6 to TRBJ1-5; D perhaps matches TRBD1 (5 bases). The V and J ends lost 4 bases and 1 base respectively, with 5 bases between them. In germline, CDR1 is SGHVS, CDR2 FNYEAQ. The CDR3 is 13 amino acids. CDR3 sequence: CASSWDSNQPQHF. The CDR3 DNA is TGTGCCAGCAGCTGGGACAGCAATCAGCCCCAGCATTTT.

This clone was counted only a few times. The sample carries other DNA sequences with the same CDR3. The chain employs TRBV7-3 and TRBJ2-1; 7 positions agree with TRBD1. V lost 3 bases, J lost 8 bases, and 4 bases stayed unmatched. CDR1 is SGHTA, CDR2 FQGTGA, per germline. The CDR3 length is 13 residues. The CDR3 is CASSLNRGDEQFF. The CDR3 DNA reads as TGTGCCAGCAGCTTGAACAGGGGAGATGAGCAGTTCTTC.

Only one count was recorded for this clone. The V call is TRBV15, the J call TRBJ2-5; D is possibly TRBD1 (6 bases). V was cut by 1 base and J by 7 bases, with 10 bases left in between. There are 13 residues in the CDR3. The germline V gene encodes CDR1 LNHNV and CDR2 YYDKDF (reference sequence). CDR3 residues: CATSRGDTATQYF. For the CDR3, the DNA is TGTGCCACCAGCAGAGGGGACACCGCGACCCAGTACTTC.